This TCR beta chain appears in the sequencing data of a study of spatial heterogeneity in lung cancer. The overall study: Detection of beta-chain sequences consistently exceeded that of alpha-chain sequences. The library had UMIs, and each TCR and UMI pair averaged more than ten raw reads. Study observations and caveats: Resection saw ubiquitous expanded tumor TCRs appear in blood more than follow-up did.

TCRdb passed the 5' RACE reads through MiXCR, listing each CDR3 protein once. This sample has tens of thousands of distinct CDR3 sequences; less than 9% occur once, and the top ten carry approximately 2.6%. Time point meaning: sample taken at primary tumor resection. Whole RNA came from tumor, nontumor lung or frozen PBMC and was sequenced without being sorted. This clonotype was picked up many times. Its antigen is as yet unknown. The germline V and J ends were trimmed by 11 bases and 7 bases, with 18 bases remaining between them. Germline CDR1 is SNHLY and CDR2 is FYNNEI. The CDR3 has 12 amino acids.

V gene TRBV2 combines with J gene TRBJ2-7, with D maybe TRBD2 (5 bases). This material consisted of PBMCs, taken at surgery. The TCR comes from a female donor with early-stage non-small cell lung cancer. CDR3 amino acids: CAFLRGSGEQYF. The CDR3 DNA follows: TGTGCCTTTCTCCGCGGGTCGGGGGAGCAGTACTTC.